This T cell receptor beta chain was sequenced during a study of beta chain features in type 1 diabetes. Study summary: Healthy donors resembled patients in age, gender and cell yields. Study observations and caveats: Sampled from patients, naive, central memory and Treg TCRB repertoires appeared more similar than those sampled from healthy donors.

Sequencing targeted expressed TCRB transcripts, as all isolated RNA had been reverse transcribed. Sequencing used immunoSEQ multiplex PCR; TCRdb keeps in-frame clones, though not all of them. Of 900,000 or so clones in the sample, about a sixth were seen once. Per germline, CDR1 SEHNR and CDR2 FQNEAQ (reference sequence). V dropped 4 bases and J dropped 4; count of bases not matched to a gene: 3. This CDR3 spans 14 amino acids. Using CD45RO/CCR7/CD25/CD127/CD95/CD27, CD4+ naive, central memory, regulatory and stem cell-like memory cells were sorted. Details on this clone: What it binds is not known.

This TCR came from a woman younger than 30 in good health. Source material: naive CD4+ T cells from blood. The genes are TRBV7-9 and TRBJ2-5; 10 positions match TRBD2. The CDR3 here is CASSSRLAGETQYF. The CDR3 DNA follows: TGTGCCAGCAGCTCCCGACTAGCGGGAGAGACCCAGTACTTC.